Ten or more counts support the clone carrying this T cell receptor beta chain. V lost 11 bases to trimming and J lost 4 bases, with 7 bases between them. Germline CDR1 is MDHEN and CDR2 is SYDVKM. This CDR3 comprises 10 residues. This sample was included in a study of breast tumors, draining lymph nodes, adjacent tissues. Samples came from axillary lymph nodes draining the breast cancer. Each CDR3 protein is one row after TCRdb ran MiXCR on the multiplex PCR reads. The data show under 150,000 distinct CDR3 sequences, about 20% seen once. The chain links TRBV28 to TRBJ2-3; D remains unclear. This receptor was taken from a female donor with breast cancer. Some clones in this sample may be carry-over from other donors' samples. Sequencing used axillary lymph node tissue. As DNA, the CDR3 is TGTGCCTCTGGATCAGATACGCAGTATTTT. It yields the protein CASGSDTQYF. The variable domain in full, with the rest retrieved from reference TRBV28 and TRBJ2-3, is DVKVTQSSRYLVKRTGEKVFLECVQDMDHENMFWYRQDPGLGLRLIYFSYDVKMKEKGDIPEGYSVSREKKERFSLILESASTNQTSMYLCASGSDTQYFGPGTRLTVL.